This TCR beta chain was identified in a study of monozygotic twins with inflammatory bowel disease. CDR1 SGHDT and CDR2 YYEEEE come from the germline V gene. The CDR3 totals 16 residues. Nested amplification of TCRalpha and TCRbeta cDNA involved two PCRs of approximately 17 and 9 cycles. TCRdb reanalyzed the 5' RACE reads, giving one entry per CDR3 protein sequence and no DNA. The sample has over 350,000 distinct CDR3 sequences. Points from the study as a whole: People with IBD had fewer clonotypes in common with others than healthy twins did, especially with disease activity.

As regards this clonotype: The target antigen is unknown.

The source of this sequence is a human donor with ulcerative colitis or Crohn's disease, or a healthy co-twin of an affected twin (not recorded which). The material sequenced was blood. This sequence joins TRBV5-6 and TRBJ1-1. CDR3 residues: CASSSLLGRGDTEAFF.